A single sample gave rise to the 13 T cell receptor beta chains below, sequenced in a study of blood T cells in healthy people across ages. Using a J-beta primer mix together with a sample-barcoded 5' primer, a second PCR was run for roughly 7 to 12 cycles. TCRdb fed the 5' RACE reads into MiXCR, producing one record per CDR3 protein. The data hold hundreds of thousands of distinct CDR3 sequences, with 45% to 65% observed a single time. The sequencing sample was made of blood. These receptors originate from a man between 60 and 75 years old in good health.

The V call is TRBV6-5, the J call TRBJ1-1, with D tentatively TRBD1 (5 bases). Trimming pared 5 bases from V and 3 bases from J, leaving 13 bases between. The CDR3 contains 14 residues. Germline V gives CDR1 MNHEY, CDR2 SVGAGI. CDR3 DNA sequence: TGTGCCAGCAGTGAACTCGGGACGGACACTGAAGCTTTCTTT. Residues: CASSELGTDTEAFF.

The chain couples TRBV4-2 to TRBJ1-2; D is possibly TRBD1 (5 bases). The length of the CDR3 is 14 residues. CDR1 LGHNA and CDR2 YNFKEQ come from the germline V gene. V lost 1 base and J lost 7, with 13 bases in between. CDR3 loop: CASSQGGWGAGYTF. DNA for the CDR3: TGTGCCAGCAGCCAAGGAGGATGGGGCGCTGGCTACACCTTC.

This clonotype was found once. The V and J genes are TRBV5-1 and TRBJ1-1, with D hard to call. This CDR3 region has 14 residues. V lost 4 bases and J lost 1, with 11 bases in between. Germline V gene data show CDR1 as SGHRS and CDR2 as YFSETQ. CDR3 protein: CASSVAAANTEAFF. CDR3 coding DNA: TGCGCCAGCAGCGTGGCGGCCGCGAACACTGAAGCTTTCTTT.

In its sample, this clonotype was seen a few times. The V gene is TRBV10-2, the J gene TRBJ2-3; D gene ambiguous. CDR1 is WSHSY and CDR2 is SAAADI in the germline V gene. This CDR3 contains 12 residues. V lost 0 bases to trimming and J lost 4 bases, with 2 bases between them. CDR3 nucleotide sequence: TGCGCCAGCAGTGAGTCGGCAGATACGCAGTATTTT. It yields the protein CASSESADTQYF.

The CDR3 DNA follows: TGTGCCAGCAGCGTAACTAGCTCGGGTGAGCAGTTCTTC. Translation gives CASSVTSSGEQFF. The chain has TRBV9 and TRBJ2-1, with TRBD2 as a possible D gene (6 bases). The CDR3 has 13 residues. The germline CDR1 and CDR2 sequences are SGDLS and YYNGEE. V was trimmed by 1 base and J by 9 bases, leaving 11 bases between them.

V usage is TRBV7-8 and J usage is TRBJ2-1; 7 bases match TRBD1. V lost 5 bases, J lost 2 bases, and 3 bases stayed unmatched. CDR1 SGHVS and CDR2 FQNEAQ come from the germline V gene. The CDR3 contains 14 residues. CDR3 nucleotide sequence: TGTGCCAGCAGCCGGACAGGACCCTACAATGAGCAGTTCTTC. Its protein product is CASSRTGPYNEQFF.

The chain has TRBV25-1 and TRBJ2-5; D call uncertain. This CDR3 contains 16 residues. Trimming removed 2 bases from V and 0 bases from J, with 13 bases in between. CDR1 MGHDK and CDR2 SYGVNS come from the germline V gene. The CDR3 region has the DNA TGTGCCAGCAGTGAAGGAAAAGGGCAGTACCAAGAGACCCAGTACTTC. This sequence encodes CASSEGKGQYQETQYF.

This rearrangement joins TRBV10-2 to TRBJ2-1; D may be TRBD2 (5 bases). Germline CDR1 is WSHSY and CDR2 is SAAADI. V shed 4 bases and J shed 2 bases, with 9 bases lying between them. The CDR3 is 14 amino acids. CDR3 amino acids: CASSAPGAYNEQFF. CDR3 DNA sequence: TGCGCCAGCAGTGCCCCCGGGGCCTACAATGAGCAGTTCTTC.

The chain links TRBV29-1 to TRBJ2-3; D not certain. Trimming removed 1 base at V and 4 bases at J, with 6 bases between. Germline V gene data show CDR1 as SQVTM and CDR2 as ANQGSEA. CDR3 length: 12 amino acids. CDR3 sequence: CSVEVRADTQYF. DNA for the CDR3: TGCAGCGTTGAAGTCCGGGCAGATACGCAGTATTTT.

This clonotype has just a few counts. Written as DNA, the CDR3 is TGCAGCGTTGGCTCCCAAAGCAATCAGCCCCAGCATTTT. It specifies CSVGSQSNQPQHF. This chain uses TRBV29-1 with TRBJ1-5; no firm D call. The V gene's germline CDR1 is SQVTM and CDR2 ANQGSEA. The V and J ends lost 4 bases and 1 base respectively, with 8 bases between them. This CDR3 spans 13 amino acids.

The J gene is TRBJ2-6, the V gene TRBV6-1, with D perhaps TRBD1 or TRBD2 (5 bases each). Per the germline V gene, CDR1 is MNHNS and CDR2 is SASEGT. V lost 3 bases, J lost 0 bases, and 6 bases lay in between. This CDR3 is built from 15 residues. This CDR3 reads CASSDGGSGANVLTF. Written as DNA, the CDR3 is TGTGCCAGCAGTGATGGGGGCTCTGGGGCCAACGTCCTGACTTTC.

This chain connects TRBV3-1 to TRBJ2-1; tentatively, D is TRBD1 (6 bases). The CDR3 extends over 17 amino acids. Between the trimmed V and J ends, which lost 3 bases and 2 bases, there was a span of 17 bases. Germline assignment: CDR1 LGHDT and CDR2 YNNKEL (reference sequence). CDR3 coding DNA: TGTGCCAGCAGCCAGTTCCTGGACAGCAGGACCTACAATGAGCAGTTCTTC. Its protein product is CASSQFLDSRTYNEQFF.

V usage is TRBV2 and J usage is TRBJ1-6; 8 positions match TRBD1. Germline V gene data show CDR1 as SNHLY and CDR2 as FYNNEI. The CDR3 is 15 amino acids. Losses at the gene ends were 6 bases for V and 9 bases for J; bases not matched to a gene: 10. The CDR3 loop is CASSTLTGVASPLHF. In DNA form, the CDR3 reads TGTGCCAGCAGCACTCTGACAGGGGTTGCTTCACCCCTCCACTTT.